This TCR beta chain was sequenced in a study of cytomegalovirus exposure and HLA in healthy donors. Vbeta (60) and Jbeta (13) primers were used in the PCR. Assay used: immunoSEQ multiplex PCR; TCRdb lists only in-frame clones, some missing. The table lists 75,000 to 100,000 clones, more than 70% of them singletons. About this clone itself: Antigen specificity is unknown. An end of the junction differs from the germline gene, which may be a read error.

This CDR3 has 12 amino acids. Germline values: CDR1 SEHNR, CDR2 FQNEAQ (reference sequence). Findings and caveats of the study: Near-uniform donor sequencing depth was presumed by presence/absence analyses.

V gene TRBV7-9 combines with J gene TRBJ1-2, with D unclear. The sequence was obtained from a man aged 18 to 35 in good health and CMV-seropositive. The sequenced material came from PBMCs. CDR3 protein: CSSRDGDYGYTF. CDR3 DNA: TGTTCCAGCCGAGACGGGGACTATGGCTACACCTTC.